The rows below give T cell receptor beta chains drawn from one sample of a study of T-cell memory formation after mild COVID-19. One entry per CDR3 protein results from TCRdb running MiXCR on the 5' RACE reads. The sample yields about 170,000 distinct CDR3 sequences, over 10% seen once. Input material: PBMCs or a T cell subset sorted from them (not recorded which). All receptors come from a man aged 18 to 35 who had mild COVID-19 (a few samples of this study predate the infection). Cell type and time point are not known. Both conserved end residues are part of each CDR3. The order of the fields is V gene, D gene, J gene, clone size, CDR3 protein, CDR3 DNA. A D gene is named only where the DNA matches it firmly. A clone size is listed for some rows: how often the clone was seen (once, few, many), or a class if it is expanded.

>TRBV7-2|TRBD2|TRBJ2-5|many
CASSFSSGGQETQYF
TGTGCCAGCAGCTTCTCTAGCGGGGGACAAGAGACCCAGTACTTC
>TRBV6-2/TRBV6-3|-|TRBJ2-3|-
CASGPSGADTQYF
TGTGCCAGCGGCCCGAGCGGCGCAGATACGCAGTATTTT
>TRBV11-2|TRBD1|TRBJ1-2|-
CASSPSTGDYGYTF
TGTGCCAGCAGCCCATCCACAGGGGACTATGGCTACACCTTC
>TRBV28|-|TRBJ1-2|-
CASSLVQFLNYGYTF
TGTGCCAGCAGTTTGGTTCAGTTCCTTAACTATGGCTACACCTTC
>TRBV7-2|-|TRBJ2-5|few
CASRGVSETQYF
TGTGCCAGTAGGGGAGTTTCAGAGACCCAGTACTTC
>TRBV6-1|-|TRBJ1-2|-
CASSGRGSDYGYTF
TGTGCCAGCAGTGGGAGGGGGAGCGACTATGGCTACACCTTC
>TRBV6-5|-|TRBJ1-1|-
CASSFRATGVGTEAFF
TGTGCCAGCAGCTTCCGAGCCACAGGCGTAGGCACTGAAGCTTTCTTT
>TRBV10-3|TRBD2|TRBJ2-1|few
CAISTSGAEQFF
TGTGCCATCAGTACTAGCGGGGCTGAGCAGTTCTTC
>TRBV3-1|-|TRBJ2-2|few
CASSPDLAGELFF
TGTGCCAGCAGCCCAGATTTGGCCGGGGAGCTGTTTTTT
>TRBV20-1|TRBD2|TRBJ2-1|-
CSAGYAGTSNEQFF
TGCAGTGCTGGCTATGCCGGGACTAGCAATGAGCAGTTCTTC
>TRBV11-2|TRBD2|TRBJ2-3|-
CASSFGTSGGGADTQYF
TGTGCCAGCAGCTTTGGGACTAGCGGGGGGGGGGCAGATACGCAGTATTTT
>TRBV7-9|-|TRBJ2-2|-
CASSHFSGELFF
TGTGCCAGCAGCCATTTTTCCGGGGAGCTGTTTTTT
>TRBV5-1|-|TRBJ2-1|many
CASSLGWGNSYNEQFF
TGCGCCAGCAGCTTGGGGTGGGGGAACTCCTACAATGAGCAGTTCTTC
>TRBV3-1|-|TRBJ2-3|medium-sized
CASSQGLADTQYF
TGTGCCAGCAGCCAAGGGTTGGCTGATACGCAGTATTTT
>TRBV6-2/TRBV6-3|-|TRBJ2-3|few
CASTRGTDTQYF
TGTGCCAGCACGAGGGGGACAGATACGCAGTATTTT
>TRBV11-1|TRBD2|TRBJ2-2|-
CASSYNREAGELFF
TGTGCCAGCAGCTACAACCGGGAGGCCGGGGAGCTGTTTTTT
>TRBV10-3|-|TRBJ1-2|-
CAISEFDWEGYTF
TGTGCCATCAGTGAGTTCGACTGGGAGGGCTACACCTTC
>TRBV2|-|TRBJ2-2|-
CASSQGWTGELFF
TGTGCCAGCAGCCAGGGTTGGACCGGGGAGCTGTTTTTT
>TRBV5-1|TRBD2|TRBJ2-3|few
CASSVWGLAGADTQYF
TGCGCCAGCAGCGTGTGGGGACTAGCGGGGGCCGATACGCAGTATTTT
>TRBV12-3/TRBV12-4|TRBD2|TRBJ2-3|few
CASGVGLAVTDTQYF
TGTGCCAGCGGGGTGGGACTAGCGGTCACAGATACGCAGTATTTT
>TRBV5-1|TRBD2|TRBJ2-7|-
CASSLGLAGGEQYF
TGCGCCAGCAGCTTGGGGTTAGCGGGGGGCGAGCAGTACTTC
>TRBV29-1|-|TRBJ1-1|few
CSAYPLTANTEAFF
TGCAGCGCCTATCCACTGACAGCGAACACTGAAGCTTTCTTT
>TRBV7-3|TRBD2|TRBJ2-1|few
CASSSRDYNDEQFF
TGTGCCAGCAGCTCCCGGGACTATAATGATGAGCAGTTCTTC
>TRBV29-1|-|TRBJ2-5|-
CSVGSGVTGETQYF
TGCAGCGTTGGATCGGGGGTAACTGGAGAGACCCAGTACTTC
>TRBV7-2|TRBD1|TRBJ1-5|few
CASKEGAYSNQPQHF
TGTGCCAGCAAGGAGGGGGCGTATAGCAATCAGCCCCAGCATTTT
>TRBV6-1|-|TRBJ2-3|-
CASSEGWGTDTQYF
TGTGCCAGCAGTGAAGGTTGGGGGACAGATACGCAGTATTTT
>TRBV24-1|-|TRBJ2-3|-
CATSAAGGTDTQYF
TGTGCCACCAGTGCCGCAGGGGGGACGGATACGCAGTATTTT
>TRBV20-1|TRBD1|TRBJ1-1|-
CSARDRVGSTEAFF
TGCAGTGCTAGGGACAGGGTAGGGAGCACTGAAGCTTTCTTT
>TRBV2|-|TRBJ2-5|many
CASSVETQYF
TGTGCCAGCAGTGTGGAGACCCAGTACTTC
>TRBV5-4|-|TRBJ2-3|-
CASSYGGQTDTQYF
TGTGCCAGCAGCTACGGGGGACAGACAGATACGCAGTATTTT
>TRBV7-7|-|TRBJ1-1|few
CASSSVVVPTEAFF
TGTGCTAGCAGCTCGGTTGTTGTACCCACTGAAGCTTTCTTT
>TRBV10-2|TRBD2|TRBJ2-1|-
CASRLAENNEQFF
TGCGCCAGCAGACTAGCGGAGAACAATGAGCAGTTCTTC
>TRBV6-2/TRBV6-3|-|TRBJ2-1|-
CASSPGTSHNEQFF
TGTGCCAGCAGTCCCGGGACTTCACACAATGAGCAGTTCTTC
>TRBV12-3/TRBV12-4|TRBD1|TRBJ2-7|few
CASSLGRTGGYEQYF
TGTGCCAGCAGTTTAGGGAGGACAGGGGGCTACGAGCAGTACTTC